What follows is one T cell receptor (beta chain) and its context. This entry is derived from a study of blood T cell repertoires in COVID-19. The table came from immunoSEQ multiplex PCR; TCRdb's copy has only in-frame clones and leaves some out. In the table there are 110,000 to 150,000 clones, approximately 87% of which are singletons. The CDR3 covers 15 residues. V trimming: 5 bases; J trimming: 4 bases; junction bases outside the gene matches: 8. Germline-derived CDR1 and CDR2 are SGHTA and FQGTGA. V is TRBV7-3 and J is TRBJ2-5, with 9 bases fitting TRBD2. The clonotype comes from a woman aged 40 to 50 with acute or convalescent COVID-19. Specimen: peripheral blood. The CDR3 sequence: CASSPTSGWGETQYF. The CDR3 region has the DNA TGTGCCAGCAGCCCGACTAGCGGCTGGGGAGAGACCCAGTACTTC. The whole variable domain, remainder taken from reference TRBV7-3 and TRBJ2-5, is GAGVSQTPSNKVTEKGKYVELRCDPISGHTALYWYRQSLGQGPEFLIYFQGTGAADDSGLPNDRFFAVRPEGSVSTLKIQRTERGDSAVYLCASSPTSGWGETQYFGPGTRLLVL.